What follows is one TCR beta chain and its context. Its antigen is currently not known. Nothing much larger sits one base from this clone, and base qualities are not available. The protocol used for the library was the immunoSEQ multiplex PCR assay. For the multiplex PCR, a mixture combining 60 forward primers for TCR Vbeta segments and 13 reverse primers for TCR Jbeta segments was used. A multiplex PCR assay on genomic DNA amplified the CDR3 region of rearranged TCR beta genes. The amplified TCR beta libraries were sequenced on the Illumina HiSeq System as 87-base-pair reads. As for the authors' bioinformatics: Across the 700 or so repertoires, a later analysis counted some 80 million unique TCR beta chains, roughly 11 million of which were shared by at least two donors. Raw reads were error-corrected and collapsed into unique sequences with a nearest-neighbor algorithm that merged closely related sequences to remove PCR and sequencing errors. CDR3 sequences were aligned to IMGT reference sequences to assign V, D and J gene segments. For a sequence to be retained, at least a six-nucleotide match to both a V gene segment and a J gene segment was required. Rearrangements were called productive when the CDR3 lacked stop codons and stayed in frame with V and J; all others were non-productive. CDR3 was defined according to IMGT convention as the region running from the second conserved V-encoded cysteine to the conserved J-encoded phenylalanine. Sequences without an unambiguous match to a single V gene segment were excluded from the earlier analysis of several hundred of the donors. An earlier analysis of fewer than 750 of the donors classified V segments as functional when productive rearrangements were above 56.7% and as segregating when the standard deviation between donors was above 5%. To diagnose cytomegalovirus status from the catalog of TCR beta chain sequences, a statistical classification framework was built. In a later analysis, TCR nucleotide sequences were compared against IMGT/GENE-DB human TR gene sequences so that V and J genes could be assigned. Using the TCRdist pipeline, a later analysis assigned CDR3 sequences along with most-parsimonious VDJ recombination scenarios. In a later analysis, each TCR beta chain was defined by its CDR3 amino acid sequence together with its V-gene family, and reads lacking a unique V-gene family were excluded. A later analysis removed several hundred highly shared, low-generation-probability nucleotide sequences to deal with suspected cross-contamination and a sequencing artifact. For each public chain, a later analysis derived a clonal expansion index from normalized ranks of inferred template counts within each repertoire. Generation probabilities in a later analysis came from a VDJ recombination model fitted to out-of-frame rearrangements, and those results were checked against IGoR. Hypergeometric tests were used in a later analysis to score TCR-TCR, TCR-HLA and TCR-CMV co-occurrence, with a repertoire-size bias correction applied to the TCR pairs. A later analysis estimated false discovery rates by permuting HLA or CMV assignments 20 times. In a later analysis, co-occurring TCRs were grouped using DBSCAN, with TCRdist sequence similarity added in when clustering inside HLA-allele-positive subsets. For co-occurrence clustering, repertoires with fewer than 30,000 or more than 120,000 public chains were excluded, along with roughly five repertoires with anomalous nucleotide sharing. TCRdb mirrors the immuneACCESS table, restricted to in-frame sequences. Some clones are absent from its copies; in checked studies, under half trace to an unresolved V gene, and the reason for the others is unknown. That table is the source of V, J and clone size, and D and trimming were worked out from the DNA. The sample table holds about 140,000 clones, of which approximately 80% were seen once. The ten largest clonotypes hold about 3.7% of the sample.

This sample is part of a study of cytomegalovirus exposure and HLA in healthy donors (dated by TCRdb to 2017 to 2019). About the full investigation: In an earlier analysis of some 610 of the donors, 276 Gb of sequence data and about 110 million unique TCR beta sequences from 150 million to 200 million T cells were reported. On average, 235,054 unique TCR beta nucleotide sequences were sequenced per donor among more than 350 genotyped donors of the cohort, with 15% to 20% of those sequences being non-productive. Every discovery cohort repertoire had been produced on one sequencing platform. To decide whether each TCR beta V gene segment behaved as functional or pseudogenic, an earlier analysis of fewer than 750 of the donors relied on high-throughput TCR beta sequencing. An early release that covered fewer than 800 HLA-typed donors contained about 290 gigabases of sequencing data and 85 million to 100 million unique TCR sequences. Along with the approximately 700-subject first cohort, a separate validation cohort of around 120 different subjects was used. Rather than using new phenotypic data, the later analysis identified candidate immune exposures from TCR beta sequences and from how often those sequences occurred across donors. To predict cytomegalovirus infection status, the study brought together high-throughput TCR immunosequencing, statistical association of individual TCRs with disease status, and machine learning. The study profiled the T cell repertoires of under 850 subjects by immunosequencing and related them to cytomegalovirus serostatus. The study aimed to test whether signatures of past pathogen exposure could be identified by cataloging public T cell receptors. The number of donors typed differed by locus, with roughly 629-640 for A, B, C, DRB1 and DQB1, around 560 for DQA1, over 600 for DPA1, and approximately 470 for DPB1. Of the approximately 370 genotyped donors, 65% to 90% were placed in the genetic ancestry cluster associated with self-reported Caucasian donors. In a later genetic analysis, genome-wide SNP genotypes for about three fifths of the roughly 670 donors were used, and that subset was treated as a discovery cohort. HLA typing included class I and class II loci at four-digit resolution. A handful of DR-DQ haplotypes were handled as single units for association and clustering because linkage in the cohort was strong. A later analysis re-analyzed previously published TCR beta repertoires from 660 or so donors and added high-resolution HLA genotyping to study TCR occurrence patterns. Alongside the repertoire data, information on donor age, sex, ethnicity and CMV serostatus was compiled.

Paper-wide results and their limitations: The cohort was sequenced for TCR beta chains only, and without alpha or paired-chain data the features that could be detected were limited. According to a later analysis, parvovirus B19, influenza, CMV and Epstein-Barr virus appeared linked to several top co-occurrence clusters. While some public TCRs were present in many individuals, most TCR sequences turned up only very rarely across donors. In a later analysis, most CMV-associated TCR beta chains were found to appear HLA-restricted, with HLA associations seemingly driven largely by CMV exposure. In a later analysis, TCR association rates were found to vary across HLA loci, with the most associated TCRs seen for DRB1 alleles and the fewest for HLA-C alleles. Cytomegalovirus status was reported to be diagnosed by the classifier with high specificity and sensitivity in both the original and validation cohorts. Three of the identified cytomegalovirus-associated TCR beta chains were confirmed in vitro to be specific for cytomegalovirus antigens. A later genetic analysis associated a missense DCLRE1C variant with V-gene and J-gene trimming of TCR beta chains, and an independent cohort replicated the association. In a later analysis, 16,951 TCR beta sequences were associated with specific HLA alleles at a false discovery rate of 0.05. Strong co-occurrence of HLA alleles, especially DR and DQ, made assigning TCR associations to individual alleles difficult. A cluster of highly shared sequence variants was judged likely to be a technical artifact of the sequencing pipeline. Compared with equally common non-associated chains, HLA-associated TCR beta chains in a later analysis were more clonally expanded and had lower generation probabilities. Correlated functional status among segregating V segments might reflect linkage disequilibrium, but an unknown experimental factor could not be ruled out. Because HLA typing was unavailable for some donors at each locus, only the typed subset was used in association tests. The only immune exposure information available for the cohort was CMV serostatus. The study listed around 160 TCR beta chains as associated with cytomegalovirus. A further reported finding was that TCR beta sequences accurately predicted the HLA-A and HLA-B alleles for most subjects in the first cohort. In a later genetic analysis, fewer N-insertions in productive TCRs were reported among donors in an Asian-associated ancestry cluster than the roughly 640-donor mean. The presence/absence analyses assumed that sequencing depth was roughly uniform across donors, and that assumption may not be true. Because counts were too low, roughly 17 rarely observed V segments, including chromosome 9 orphons, were left out of the earlier analysis of 587 of the donors. In an earlier analysis of approximately 590 of the donors, most TCR beta V segments appeared in productive rearrangements about 87% or about 30% of the time, broadly matching IMGT annotations. The 87-base-pair reads could not distinguish some IMGT-functional V segments, including TRBV6-2 and TRBV6-3, so those segments were excluded. According to the authors, the approach could potentially be generalized to other disease states and immunological phenotypes.

The CDR3 measures 14 amino acids from cysteine to phenylalanine. Just CDR3 DNA is preserved here, 42 bases in frame from base 1. From a lookup of the germline V gene, CDR1 and CDR2 are SNHLY and FYNNEI. Germline trimming: 11 bases from V, 3 bases from J; junction bases outside gene matches: 7. The cohort consisted of more than 650 healthy bone marrow donors. All cohort members were sampled while nominally healthy, although unrecorded immune exposures were likely present. The donor was CMV seronegative and belonged to the group of around 400 seronegative cohort members. A peripheral blood sample was collected from each donor, and TCR beta sequencing was performed on peripheral blood mononuclear cells. The Qiagen DNeasy Blood Extraction Kit was used to extract genomic DNA from the blood cell samples.

Here the chain combines TRBV2 and TRBJ2-2, and TRBD1 aligns with 9 junction nucleotides. Sequencing was performed on PBMCs. This TCR came from a male donor in good health and CMV-seronegative. The CDR3 amino acid sequence is: CAGSRTGDTGELFF. The bases are TGTGCCGGAAGCCGGACAGGGGACACCGGGGAGCTGTTTTTT.